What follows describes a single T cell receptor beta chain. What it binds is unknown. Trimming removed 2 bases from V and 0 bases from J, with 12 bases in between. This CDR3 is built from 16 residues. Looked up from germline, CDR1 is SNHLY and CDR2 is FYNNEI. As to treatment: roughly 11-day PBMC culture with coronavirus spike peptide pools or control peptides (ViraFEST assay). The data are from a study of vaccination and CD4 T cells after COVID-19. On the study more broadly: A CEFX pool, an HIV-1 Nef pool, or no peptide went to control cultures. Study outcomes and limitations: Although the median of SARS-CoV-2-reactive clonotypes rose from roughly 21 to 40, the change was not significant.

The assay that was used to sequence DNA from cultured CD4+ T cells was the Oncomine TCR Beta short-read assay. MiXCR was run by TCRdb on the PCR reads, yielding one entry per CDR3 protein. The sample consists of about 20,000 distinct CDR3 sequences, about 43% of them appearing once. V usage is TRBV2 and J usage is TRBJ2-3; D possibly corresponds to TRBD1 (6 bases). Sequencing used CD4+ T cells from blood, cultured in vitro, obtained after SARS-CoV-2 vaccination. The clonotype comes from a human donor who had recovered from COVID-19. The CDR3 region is CASSEQGQSSTDTQYF. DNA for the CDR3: TGTGCCAGCAGTGAACAGGGGCAATCTAGCACAGATACGCAGTATTTT.